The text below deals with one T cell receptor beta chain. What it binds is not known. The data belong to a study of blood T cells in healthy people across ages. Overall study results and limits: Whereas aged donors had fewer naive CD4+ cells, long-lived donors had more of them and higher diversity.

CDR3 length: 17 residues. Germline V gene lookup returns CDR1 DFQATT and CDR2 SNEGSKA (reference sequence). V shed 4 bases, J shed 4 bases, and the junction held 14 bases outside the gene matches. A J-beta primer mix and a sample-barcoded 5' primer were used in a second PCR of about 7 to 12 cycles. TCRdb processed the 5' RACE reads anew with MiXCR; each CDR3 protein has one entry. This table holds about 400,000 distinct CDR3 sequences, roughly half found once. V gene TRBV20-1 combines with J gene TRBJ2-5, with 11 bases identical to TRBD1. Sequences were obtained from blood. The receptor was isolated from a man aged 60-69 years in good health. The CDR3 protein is CSAIQGRDRGLGETQYF. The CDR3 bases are TGCAGTGCTATTCAGGGGAGGGACAGGGGGTTAGGAGAGACCCAGTACTTC.